This T cell receptor (beta chain) was retrieved from a study of blood T cell repertoires in COVID-19. As for the study in general: Material from acute and convalescent COVID-19 was sourced from the United States, Italy and Spain.

Germline values: CDR1 KGHSH, CDR2 LQKENI. The V segment lost 3 bases and the J segment 3 bases; nucleotides outside the gene matches: 2. The CDR3 loop spans 13 amino acids. The study drew participants aged about 18 to 90 years from fewer than 30 US areas. Participants' own reports of clinical history determined their cohort assignment. In the authors' methods: Reference gene primer amplification gave nucleated cell count estimates. TCRdb's copy holds only in-frame clones and misses some; the assay was immunoSEQ multiplex PCR. Clonal size and the V and J genes are those of that table, whereas D and trimming came from the DNA. The repertoire includes some 290,000 clones, approximately 91% of them detected once, and about 2% sits in the top ten. This clone was detected only a few times.

The sample comprised PBMCs or T cells enriched from blood (not recorded which). The chain employs TRBV18 and TRBJ2-7, with TRBD1 matching over 7 bases. The sequence came from a middle-aged woman with acute COVID-19. The CDR3 is CASSPGQVYEQYF. The CDR3 region has the DNA TGTGCCAGCTCACCCGGACAGGTCTACGAGCAGTACTTC. Filled out from reference TRBV18 and TRBJ2-7, the complete variable domain reads NAGVMQNPRHLVRRRGQEARLRCSPMKGHSHVYWYRQLPEEGLKFMVYLQKENIIDESGMPKERFSAEFPKEGPSILRIQQVVRGDSAAYFCASSPGQVYEQYFGPGTRLTVT.